This is a list of T cell receptor beta chains from one sample in a study of OX40 agonist ivuxolimab in advanced cancers. Sequencing was performed with immunoSEQ multiplex PCR; in TCRdb, only in-frame clones are kept and a portion is missing. The table has approximately 40,000 clones, around 83% seen once. This specimen consisted of CD4+ or CD8+ T cells sorted from blood, obtained in a trial of the OX40 agonist ivuxolimab. The source of these receptors is an adult with an advanced solid tumor such as melanoma, head and neck, liver or kidney cancer. Each CDR3 is given with its conserved first and last residue.

CDR3: CASSLDVAGGLETQYF; J: TRBJ2-5; V: TRBV7-9
CDR3: CASSQALTSSGREDYEQYF; J: TRBJ2-7; V: TRBV4-1
CDR3: CASSFLAGGLFGETQYF; J: TRBJ2-5; V: TRBV11-2
CDR3: CASSLAGGSDEQFF; J: TRBJ2-1; V: TRBV2
CDR3: CASSIDPLAGSYNEQFF; J: TRBJ2-1; V: TRBV19
CDR3: CASSAGGYEQYF; J: TRBJ2-7; V: TRBV9
CDR3: CASSSTDAWGYTF; J: TRBJ1-2; V: TRBV11-2
CDR3: CASSQVHGDQTAF; J: TRBJ1-2; V: TRBV4-3
CDR3: CASSVLAGEHYFNEQFF; J: TRBJ2-1; V: TRBV7-2
CDR3: CASSSRGGRPQETQYF; J: TRBJ2-5; V: TRBV27
CDR3: CASSGTAEAFF; J: TRBJ1-1; V: TRBV9
CDR3: CASSLSSGRPYNEQFF; J: TRBJ2-1; V: TRBV27
CDR3: CAGDVGPTYGYTF; J: TRBJ1-2; V: TRBV7-9
CDR3: CASSLTSWRHQPQHF; J: TRBJ1-5; V: TRBV21-1
CDR3: CASSSYGLGGPGGYTF; J: TRBJ1-2; V: TRBV27
CDR3: CASSLSNLDRGNEQFF; J: TRBJ2-1; V: TRBV7-8
CDR3: CASSYKQGEPYEQYF; J: TRBJ2-7; V: TRBV6-6
CDR3: CASSVRTENSPLHF; J: TRBJ1-6; V: TRBV6-1
CDR3: CASSPSDFTEKLFF; J: TRBJ1-4; V: TRBV6-5
CDR3: CASSQVGDSSYEQYF; J: TRBJ2-7; V: TRBV4-3
CDR3: CASSIFRNSGVTRTMNTEAFF; J: TRBJ1-1; V: TRBV19
CDR3: CANSSDLYEQYF; J: -; V: TRBV5-3
CDR3: CASSMWDRGDEQFF; J: TRBJ2-1; V: TRBV19
CDR3: CASSLGDREIHEQYF; J: TRBJ2-7; V: TRBV27
CDR3: CASSYYADRGIYGYTF; J: TRBJ1-2; V: TRBV6-5
CDR3: CASSDGRYYPTNEKLFF; J: TRBJ1-4; V: TRBV6-4
CDR3: CASSLVSSGGPDTQYF; J: TRBJ2-3; V: TRBV7-9
CDR3: CASSRLAGLTDTQYF; J: TRBJ2-3; V: TRBV14
CDR3: CASNPGTSAYNEQFF; J: TRBJ2-1; V: TRBV27
CDR3: CASSLGGGGTDTQYF; J: TRBJ2-3; V: TRBV5-6
CDR3: CASSLDRNTEAFF; J: TRBJ1-1; V: TRBV7-3
CDR3: CASSLGSGRDGYTF; J: TRBJ1-2; V: TRBV7-9
CDR3: CASTHTSGIPEQYF; J: TRBJ2-7; V: TRBV6-4
CDR3: CASSLESGGAQNTEAFF; J: TRBJ1-1; V: TRBV7-9
CDR3: CASSPDWSSYNSPLHF; J: TRBJ1-6; V: TRBV5-8
CDR3: CASSQVPSQGSLGELFF; J: TRBJ1-4; V: TRBV4-2
CDR3: CASSLAFRRGLRAYEQYF; J: TRBJ2-7; V: TRBV7-2
CDR3: CASTPGTAPGTRHGYTF; J: TRBJ1-2; V: TRBV23-1
CDR3: CASSLGQGFLLFF; J: TRBJ1-4; V: TRBV27
CDR3: CASSQAPTMNTEAFF; J: TRBJ1-1; V: TRBV4-3